The rows below give T cell receptor beta chains drawn from one sample of a study of blood T cell repertoires in COVID-19. This table comes from immunoSEQ multiplex PCR, and its TCRdb copy is limited to in-frame clones, with some not included. The sample shows fewer than 120,000 clones, 76% of them seen only once. The sequenced material came from peripheral blood. Receptors were obtained from a woman aged 80 or over with acute or convalescent COVID-19. Each CDR3 is given with its conserved first and last residue. A D gene is named only where the DNA matches it firmly. The size field is filled for only some rows; it gives once, few, many or a size class.

-	TRBV4-2	TRBJ2-7	TRBD2	TGTGCCAGCAGCCAAGCGGGGGGGAATTACGAGCAGTACTTC	CASSQAGGNYEQYF
-	TRBV5-4	TRBJ2-1	TRBD2	TGTGCCAGCAGCACTCGGACTAGCGGGACGTACAATGAGCAGTTCTTC	CASSTRTSGTYNEQFF
-	TRBV19	TRBJ2-6	TRBD1	TGTGGGACAGGGGGCGCTGGGGCCAACGTCCTGACTTTC	CGTGGAGANVLTF
-	TRBV3-1/TRBV3-2	TRBJ2-3	-	TGTGCCAGCAGCCCTCCGGGAACCGTCACAGATACGCAGTATTTT	CASSPPGTVTDTQYF
once	TRBV20-1	TRBJ1-2	-	TGCAGTGCTAGGGGGCGGCGTGGCTACACCTTC	CSARGRRGYTF
-	TRBV19	TRBJ2-1	TRBD1	TGTGCCAGTAGTCATAGGGGGACAGGGCTCTCCTACAATGAGCAGTTCTTC	CASSHRGTGLSYNEQFF
-	TRBV10-3	TRBJ1-6	-	TGTGCCATCAGTGAGAACAGGGAATCTAATTCACCCCTCCACTTT	CAISENRESNSPLHF
-	TRBV5-1	TRBJ2-5	-	TGCGCCAGCAGACTATCAGAGACCCAGTACTTC	CASRLSETQYF
few	TRBV3-1/TRBV3-2	TRBJ2-7	TRBD2	TGTGCCAGCAGCCAAAAAGGGACTAGCGGGAGTTACGAGCAGTACTTC	CASSQKGTSGSYEQYF
-	TRBV27	TRBJ2-7	-	TGTGCCAGCAGCCGACCGGGACATTTAACCTACGAGCAGTACTTC	CASSRPGHLTYEQYF
many	TRBV28	TRBJ1-5	-	TGTGCCAGCAGTCCCGGGGTCGGGTATAGCAATCAGCCCCAGCATTTT	CASSPGVGYSNQPQHF
-	TRBV5-1	TRBJ2-1	TRBD1	TGCGCCAGCAGCGAGGACAGGGCCTACAATGAGCAGTTCTTC	CASSEDRAYNEQFF
-	TRBV4-3	TRBJ1-6	-	TGCGCCAGCAGCCAAGAAGCGGATTCACCCCTCCACTTT	CASSQEADSPLHF
-	TRBV5-1	TRBJ2-5	TRBD1	TGCGCCAGCAGCCGGACAGGGAACCTTAACCTCCAAGAGACCCAGTACTTC	CASSRTGNLNLQETQYF
many	TRBV19	TRBJ1-5	-	TGTGCCAGTAGTATCCGGACAGTTAATCAGCCCCAGCATTTT	CASSIRTVNQPQHF
-	TRBV10-3	TRBJ2-5	TRBD2	TGTGCCATCAGTCCCGGGACTAAAGAGACCCAGTACTTC	CAISPGTKETQYF
-	TRBV27	TRBJ1-4	TRBD1	TGTGCCAGCAGTTCAGAGACAGGGAGTAATGAAAAACTGTTTTTT	CASSSETGSNEKLFF
-	TRBV10-3	TRBJ2-7	TRBD1	TGTGCCATCAGTGGGGACAGCTACGAGCAGTACTTC	CAISGDSYEQYF
few	TRBV5-4	TRBJ2-1	TRBD1	TGTGCCAGCAGCTTGGGGGGGACAGGGGGCCACAATGAGCAGTTCTTC	CASSLGGTGGHNEQFF